A single sample is the source of the 27 T cell receptor beta chains below, sequenced in a study of Ad26.COV2.S vaccination and SARS-CoV-2 variants. Regarding treatment: some 19 received Ad26.COV2.S at low or high dose, single or two shots; 5 received placebo; per-sample allocation not given. Specimens were obtained on day 63 following the first vaccine or placebo injection. Generated by immunoSEQ multiplex PCR, the TCRdb table keeps only in-frame clones and is missing some. The repertoire holds roughly 450,000 clones, around nine tenths seen once, with 9.5% to 15% in the top ten. The source material was peripheral blood, sampled in a trial of Ad26.COV2.S vaccine versus placebo. The receptor set was obtained from a person aged 18-60 years who received the Ad26.COV2.S COVID-19 vaccine or a placebo.

This chain links TRBV10-3 with TRBJ2-1; D might be TRBD2 (6 bases). V shed 7 bases and J shed 3 bases, with 16 bases lying between them. This CDR3 has 15 amino acids. Germline loops: CDR1 ENHRY, CDR2 SYGVKD. For the CDR3, the DNA is TGTGCCATCACCAGAACAGCGGGCCACTACAATGAGCAGTTCTTC. This sequence encodes CAITRTAGHYNEQFF.

This sequence joins TRBV15 and TRBJ1-2; D gene uncertain. With 0 bases removed from V and 9 bases from J, the gap between germline ends came to 11 bases. The V gene's germline CDR1 is LNHNV and CDR2 YYDKDF (reference sequence). The CDR3 covers 13 residues. The CDR3 loop is CATSRDSQDCYTF. CDR3 nucleotide sequence: TGTGCCACCAGCAGAGATTCCCAGGATTGCTACACCTTC.

The genes are TRBV6-5 and TRBJ2-7; 9 bases map to TRBD2. CDR1 and CDR2 (germline): MNHEY, SVGAGI. J was trimmed by 0 bases and V by 5 bases; bases with no gene match: 5. The CDR3 contains 15 residues. The CDR3 DNA reads TGTGCCAGCAGTCTATGGACTAGCGACTCCTACGAGCAGTACTTC. Amino acid sequence: CASSLWTSDSYEQYF.

This chain links TRBV28 with TRBJ2-1, with D maybe TRBD1 (6 bases). V lost 10 bases, J lost 9 bases, and 16 bases lay in between. Germline V gives CDR1 MDHEN, CDR2 SYDVKM. The CDR3 has 12 residues. CDR3 nucleotide sequence: TGTGCCACCGGAGGACAGTTAGCTGAGCAGTTCTTC. It encodes CATGGQLAEQFF.

The chain combines TRBV27 with TRBJ2-3; D remains unclear. Between the trimmed V and J ends, which lost 4 bases and 0 bases, there was a span of 11 bases. CDR3 length equals 15 residues. CDR1 is MNHEY, CDR2 SMNVEV, per germline (reference sequence). CDR3 amino acids: CASSSGTASTDTQYF. CDR3 DNA: TGTGCCAGCAGTTCAGGCACCGCTAGCACAGATACGCAGTATTTT.

The chain joins TRBV18 to TRBJ2-5; D call uncertain. CDR1 is KGHSH and CDR2 is LQKENI in the germline V gene. The CDR3 covers 13 residues. V was shortened by 3 bases and J by 4 bases, with 9 bases between the two germline ends. The CDR3 coding sequence is TGTGCCAGCTCACCCCTCCTCTTAGAGACCCAGTACTTC. This translates into CASSPLLLETQYF.

The chain employs TRBV4-3 and TRBJ2-1, with D perhaps TRBD1 or TRBD2 (5 bases each). The CDR3 extends over 16 amino acids. Germline assignment: CDR1 LGHNA and CDR2 YSLEER. Between the trimmed V and J ends, which lost 4 bases and 6 bases, there was a span of 19 bases. The CDR3, as DNA: TGCGCCAGCAGCCGAACCCCTCCGGGACCGGGCAATGAGCAGTTCTTC. Amino acids: CASSRTPPGPGNEQFF.

The CDR3 nucleotides are TGTGCCAGCAGGGTGACAGCTTACTACGAGCAGTACTTC. Residues: CASRVTAYYEQYF. This chain links TRBV28 with TRBJ2-7, with D tentatively TRBD1 (5 bases). Germline V gene lookup returns CDR1 MDHEN and CDR2 SYDVKM. CDR3 size: 13 residues. V dropped 6 bases and J dropped 3 bases, with 12 bases sitting between them. The whole variable domain, remainder taken from reference TRBV28 and TRBJ2-7, is DVKVTQSSRYLVKRTGEKVFLECVQDMDHENMFWYRQDPGLGLRLIYFSYDVKMKEKGDIPEGYSVSREKKERFSLILESASTNQTSMYLCASRVTAYYEQYFGPGTRLTVT.

The V gene is TRBV4-2, the J gene TRBJ2-1, with 7 bases matching TRBD2. Germline CDR1 LGHNA, CDR2 YNFKEQ. The CDR3 spans 15 residues. V was clipped by 4 bases and J by 0 bases; unmatched bases: 3. The CDR3 loop is CASSRGRDSYNEQFF. In DNA form, the CDR3 reads TGTGCCAGCAGCCGAGGGAGGGACTCCTACAATGAGCAGTTCTTC.

This chain joins TRBV6-2 or TRBV6-3 and TRBJ2-1; 10 nucleotides match TRBD2. Germline V gene data show CDR1 as MNHEY and CDR2 as SVGEGT. The CDR3 sequence is 17 residues long. V dropped 2 bases and J dropped 3; count of bases not matched to a gene: 7. The DNA for the CDR3 is TGTGCCAGCAGTTACACGACTAGCGGGTTGGGCTACAATGAGCAGTTCTTC. Its translation: CASSYTTSGLGYNEQFF.

The chain links TRBV30 to TRBJ2-2; TRBD1 matches 7 bases. Germline trimming cut 2 bases from V and 0 bases from J; bases unmatched to any gene: 3. Germline-derived CDR1 and CDR2 are GTSNPN and SVGIG (reference sequence). The CDR3 runs to 15 residues. CDR3 amino acids: CAWSRGLANTGELFF. As DNA, the CDR3 is TGTGCCTGGAGTAGGGGGCTCGCGAACACCGGGGAGCTGTTTTTT.

The chain links TRBV11-2 to TRBJ2-7; D perhaps matches TRBD1 (6 bases). The CDR3 covers 15 residues. Germline loops: CDR1 SGHAT, CDR2 FQNNGV. Trimming left V 1 base short and J 4 bases short, with 14 bases between. Here the CDR3 reads CASSLGQGLYYEQYF. For the CDR3, the DNA is TGTGCCAGCAGCTTAGGGCAGGGGCTATATTACGAGCAGTACTTC.

This clone was seen a single time. The V call is TRBV7-8, the J call TRBJ1-5, with D unresolved. Between the trimmed V and J ends, which lost 1 base and 3 bases, there was a span of 4 bases. CDR3 size: 13 residues. CDR1 is SGHVS, CDR2 FQNEAQ, per germline. DNA for the CDR3: TGTGCCAGCAGCTTAGTACTCAATCAGCCCCAGCATTTT. It encodes CASSLVLNQPQHF.

The chain has TRBV15 and TRBJ1-5; 8 nucleotides match TRBD1. The CDR3 consists of 17 residues. CDR1 and CDR2 from the germline V gene are LNHNV and YYDKDF (reference sequence). The V segment lost 2 bases and the J segment 3 bases; nucleotides outside the gene matches: 9. The CDR3 loop is CATSRPTGTGDNQPQHF. The CDR3 DNA follows: TGTGCCACCAGCAGACCTACCGGGACAGGAGACAATCAGCCCCAGCATTTT. The full variable domain, completed using reference TRBV15 and TRBJ1-5, is DAMVIQNPRYQVTQFGKPVTLSCSQTLNHNVMYWYQQKSSQAPKLLFHYYDKDFNNEADTPDNFQSRRPNTSFCFLDIRSPGLGDTAMYLCATSRPTGTGDNQPQHFGDGTRLSIL.

V gene TRBV5-1 combines with J gene TRBJ2-1; tentatively, D is TRBD2 (6 bases). The CDR3 runs to 17 residues. From germline, CDR1 is SGHRS and CDR2 YFSETQ. V dropped 3 bases and J dropped 0 bases, with 16 bases sitting between them. The CDR3: CASSYGLTKSSYNEQFF. The CDR3 region has the DNA TGCGCCAGCAGCTACGGACTAACCAAGAGCTCCTACAATGAGCAGTTCTTC.

CDR3: CAWSKETGGTDTQYF. The CDR3 coding sequence is TGTGCCTGGAGTAAGGAAACGGGAGGTACAGATACGCAGTATTTT. This sequence joins TRBV30 and TRBJ2-3; 7 bases are shared with TRBD2. Germline assignment: CDR1 GTSNPN and CDR2 SVGIG (reference sequence). The CDR3 runs 15 residues. V lost 2 bases, J lost 3 bases, and 8 bases stayed unmatched.

This clone was seen once. This chain joins TRBV12-5 and TRBJ2-3; D tentatively reads TRBD1 or TRBD2 (6 bases each). Germline V gives CDR1 LGHNT, CDR2 FRNRAP. V was clipped by 0 bases and J by 6 bases, with 13 bases between them. CDR3 length equals 15 residues. The CDR3 loop is CASGLVLDGGDTQYF. The CDR3 nucleotides are TGTGCTAGTGGTTTGGTACTGGACGGGGGCGATACGCAGTATTTT.

J is TRBJ1-1 and V is TRBV7-2, with 8 positions matching TRBD1. The CDR3 totals 15 residues. From germline, CDR1 is SGHTA and CDR2 FQGNSA. V trimming: 5 bases; J trimming: 5 bases; junction bases outside the gene matches: 10. In DNA form, the CDR3 reads TGTGCCAGCAGCGTGAACCAGGGGGCGGGAACTGAAGCTTTCTTT. Translation: CASSVNQGAGTEAFF.

This chain connects TRBV3-1 (or the pseudogene TRBV3-2) to TRBJ1-1; TRBD1 matches 9 bases. The germline gives CDR1 LGHDT, CDR2 YNNKEL (reference sequence). The CDR3 runs 13 residues. V was clipped by 5 bases and J by 6 bases; unmatched bases: 4. This chain's CDR3 is CASSGDRDAEAFF. Written as DNA, the CDR3 is TGTGCCAGCAGCGGGGACAGGGACGCTGAAGCTTTCTTT.

The chain carries TRBV6-5 and TRBJ2-1, with a possible D match to TRBD1 (5 bases). The V gene's germline CDR1 is MNHEY and CDR2 SVGAGI. V was shortened by 11 bases and J by 4 bases, with 15 bases between the two germline ends. The CDR3 totals 13 residues. DNA of the CDR3: TGTGCCTGCGACTCAAGACAGTACAATGAGCAGTTCTTC. Translation gives CACDSRQYNEQFF.

J is TRBJ2-7 and V is TRBV29-1; possibly TRBD1 for D (5 bases). V lost 6 bases and J lost 1, with 13 bases in between. Germline CDR1 is SQVTM and CDR2 is ANQGSEA. The CDR3 has 13 residues. The CDR3 region is CSVIHKGSYEQYF. CDR3 nucleotides: TGCAGCGTCATCCATAAGGGGTCCTACGAGCAGTACTTC.

The J gene is TRBJ1-1, the V gene TRBV6-6; TRBD1 is a possible D gene (6 bases). V shed 7 bases and J shed 1 base, with 19 bases lying between them. The germline V gene has CDR1 MNHNY and CDR2 SVGAGI (reference sequence). The CDR3 consists of 16 residues. CDR3: CASKRTGQYRNTEAFF. The CDR3 DNA follows: TGTGCCAGCAAAAGAACCGGACAGTACCGGAACACTGAAGCTTTCTTT.

The CDR3 DNA sequence: TGTGCCAGCAGCTTAGGGGATATGCGCTACACCTTC. This codes for CASSLGDMRYTF. The V gene is TRBV7-9, the J gene TRBJ1-2; D remains ambiguous. Between the trimmed V and J ends, which lost 1 base and 9 bases, there was a span of 9 bases. Germline V gene sequence: CDR1 SEHNR, CDR2 FQNEAQ (reference sequence). This CDR3 region has 12 residues.

Only a few counts were recorded for this clone. The V and J genes are TRBV7-8 and TRBJ2-7; D unresolved. The CDR3 consists of 13 residues. Germline CDR1 SGHVS, CDR2 FQNEAQ. V was shortened by 0 bases and J by 2 bases, with 5 bases between the two germline ends. This CDR3 reads CASSLAGPYEQYF. CDR3 nucleotide sequence: TGTGCCAGCAGCTTAGCTGGGCCCTACGAGCAGTACTTC.

The chain joins TRBV6-1 to TRBJ1-2; TRBD1 matches 10 bases. CDR3 length: 15 residues. In germline, CDR1 is MNHNS, CDR2 SASEGT. The J segment lost 2 bases and the V segment lost 0 bases, leaving 0 bases of the junction unmatched. The CDR3 is CASSEAGQGNYGYTF. The DNA for the CDR3 is TGTGCCAGCAGTGAAGCGGGACAGGGGAACTATGGCTACACCTTC.

The J gene is TRBJ1-1, the V gene TRBV7-6, with a possible D match to TRBD1 (5 bases). The V and J ends lost 2 bases and 7 bases respectively, with 11 bases between them. Germline CDR1 and CDR2: SGHVS and FNYEAQ. The CDR3 length is 13 residues. The CDR3 loop reads CASSLPGLVEAFF. The CDR3 nucleotides are TGTGCCAGCAGCTTACCAGGGTTAGTTGAAGCTTTCTTT.

In this sample, this clone turned up once. The J gene is TRBJ2-7, the V gene TRBV6-2 or TRBV6-3, with 8 positions matching TRBD2. The junction had 14 bases not matched to a gene; V was cut back by 3 bases and J by 4 bases. Germline V lookup: CDR1 MNHEY, CDR2 SVGEGT. The CDR3 is made up of 17 amino acids. DNA of the CDR3: TGTGCCAGCAGTTATCCCTCGTTTCCAGCGGGAGAATACGAGCAGTACTTC. Residues: CASSYPSFPAGEYEQYF.